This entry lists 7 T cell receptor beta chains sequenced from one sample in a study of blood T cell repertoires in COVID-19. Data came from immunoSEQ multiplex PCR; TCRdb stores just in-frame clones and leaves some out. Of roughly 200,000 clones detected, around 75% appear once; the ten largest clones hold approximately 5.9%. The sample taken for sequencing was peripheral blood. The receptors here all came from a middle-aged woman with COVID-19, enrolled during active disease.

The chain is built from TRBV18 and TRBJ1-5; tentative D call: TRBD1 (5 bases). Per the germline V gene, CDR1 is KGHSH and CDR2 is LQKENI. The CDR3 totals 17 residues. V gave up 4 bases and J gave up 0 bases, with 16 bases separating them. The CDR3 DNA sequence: TGTGCCAGCTCACGGGAGGTAGGGGACTATAGCAATCAGCCCCAGCATTTT. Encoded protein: CASSREVGDYSNQPQHF.

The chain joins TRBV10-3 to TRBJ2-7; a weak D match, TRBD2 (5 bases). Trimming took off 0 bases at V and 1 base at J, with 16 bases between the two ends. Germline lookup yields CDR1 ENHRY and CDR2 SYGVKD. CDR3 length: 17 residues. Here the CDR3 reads CAISESNLDSLSYEQYF. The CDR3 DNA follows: TGTGCCATCAGTGAGTCGAACCTGGACTCACTATCCTACGAGCAGTACTTC.

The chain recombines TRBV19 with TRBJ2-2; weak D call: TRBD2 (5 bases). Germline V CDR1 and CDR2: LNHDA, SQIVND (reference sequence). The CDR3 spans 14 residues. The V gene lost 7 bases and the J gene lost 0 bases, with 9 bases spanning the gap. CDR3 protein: CASKAGPNTGELFF. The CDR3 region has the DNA TGTGCCAGTAAGGCGGGTCCGAACACCGGGGAGCTGTTTTTT. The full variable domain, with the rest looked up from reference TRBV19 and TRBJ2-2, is DGGITQSPKYLFRKEGQNVTLSCEQNLNHDAMYWYRQDPGQGLRLIYYSQIVNDFQKGDIAEGYSVSREKKESFPLTVTSAQKNPTAFYLCASKAGPNTGELFFGEGSRLTVL.

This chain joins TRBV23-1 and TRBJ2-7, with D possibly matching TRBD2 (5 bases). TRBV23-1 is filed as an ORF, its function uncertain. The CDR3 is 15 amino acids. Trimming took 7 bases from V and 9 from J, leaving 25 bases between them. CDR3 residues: CASIEEDRPTKAQYF. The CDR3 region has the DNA TGCGCCAGCATTGAGGAGGACCGACCTACTAAAGCGCAGTACTTC.

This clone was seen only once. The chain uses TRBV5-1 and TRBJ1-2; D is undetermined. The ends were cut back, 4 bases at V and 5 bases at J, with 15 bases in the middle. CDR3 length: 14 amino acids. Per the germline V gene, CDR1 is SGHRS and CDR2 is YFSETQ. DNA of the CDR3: TGCGCCAGCAGCCCCCCACTCAGCGCGTATGGCTACACCTTC. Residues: CASSPPLSAYGYTF.

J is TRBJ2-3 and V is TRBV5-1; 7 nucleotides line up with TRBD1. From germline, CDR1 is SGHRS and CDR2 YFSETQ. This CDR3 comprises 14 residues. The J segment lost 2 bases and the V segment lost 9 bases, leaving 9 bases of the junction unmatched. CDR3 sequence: CATSPGQLTDTQYF. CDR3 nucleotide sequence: TGCGCCACTAGTCCGGGACAGCTCACAGATACGCAGTATTTT.

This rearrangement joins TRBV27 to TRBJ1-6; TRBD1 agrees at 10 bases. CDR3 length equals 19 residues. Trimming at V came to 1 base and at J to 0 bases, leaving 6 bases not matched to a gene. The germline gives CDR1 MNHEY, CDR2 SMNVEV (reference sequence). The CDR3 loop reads CASSLLGQGRSSYNSPLHF. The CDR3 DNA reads TGTGCCAGCAGTTTATTGGGACAGGGGAGAAGCTCCTATAATTCACCCCTCCACTTT.